Shown below are 12 T cell receptor beta chains from a single sample sequenced in a study of T-cell reconstitution after alpha-beta-depleted transplantation in children. TCRbeta library preparation incorporated unique molecular identifiers. TCRdb processed the PCR reads anew with MiXCR; each CDR3 protein has one entry. The repertoire holds a few hundred thousand distinct CDR3 sequences, with roughly 23% as singletons. Here the sequenced sample was PBMCs, taken before TCRalphabeta/CD19-depleted stem cell transplant. Receptors originate from a girl under 10 years old with Fanconi anemia, due to receive a stem cell transplant.

This clonotype occurred a few times. The V and J genes are TRBV28 and TRBJ2-7; no clear D gene. The V gene lost 4 bases and the J gene lost 3 bases, with 19 bases spanning the gap. This CDR3 has 16 residues. The germline V gene encodes CDR1 MDHEN and CDR2 SYDVKM. The CDR3 reads CASSSKYHTLYYEQYF. DNA for the CDR3: TGTGCCAGCAGTTCCAAATACCATACCCTCTACTACGAGCAGTACTTC.

This clonotype has at least ten counts. The V and J genes are TRBV12-3 or TRBV12-4 and TRBJ1-1; D is possibly TRBD1 (5 bases). This CDR3 spans 17 amino acids. The V and J ends lost 5 bases and 1 base respectively, with 20 bases between them. The CDR3, as DNA: TGTGCCAGCAGTCCCTCCGCAGGGATGGGAGCGAACACTGAAGCTTTCTTT. It translates to CASSPSAGMGANTEAFF.

The genes are TRBV7-8 and TRBJ1-4; 8 bases line up with TRBD1. CDR1 is SGHVS, CDR2 FQNEAQ, per germline. The CDR3 loop spans 15 amino acids. The ends lost 1 base at V and 8 bases at J; junction bases unmatched: 6. The CDR3 is CASSLGGTGREKLFF. In DNA, the CDR3 is TGTGCCAGCAGCTTAGGGGGGACAGGTCGGGAAAAACTGTTTTTT.

This clonotype was detected many times. The chain has TRBV7-2 and TRBJ2-1; TRBD2 matches 8 bases. The V gene's germline CDR1 is SGHTA and CDR2 FQGNSA. Trimming cost V 2 bases and J 0 bases; bases outside gene matches: 0. CDR3 length: 15 residues. This chain's CDR3 is CASSLLAGSYNEQFF. The CDR3, as DNA: TGTGCCAGCAGCTTACTAGCGGGCTCCTACAATGAGCAGTTCTTC.

This clonotype has ten or more counts. The chain joins TRBV12-3 or TRBV12-4 to TRBJ2-1; 11 nucleotides agree with TRBD2. J lost 10 bases, V lost 6 bases, and 8 bases had no gene match. The CDR3 consists of 14 residues. The CDR3 protein is CASRVAGGPGEQFF. CDR3 nucleotides: TGTGCCAGCAGGGTAGCGGGAGGGCCTGGAGAGCAGTTCTTC.

V is TRBV7-9 and J is TRBJ2-3; 8 bases are a match to TRBD2. V trimming: 3 bases; J trimming: 2 bases; junction bases outside the gene matches: 7. Germline-derived CDR1 and CDR2 are SEHNR and FQNEAQ (reference sequence). CDR3 length: 16 residues. The CDR3 loop is CASSLGLEPYTDTQYF. Written as DNA, the CDR3 is TGTGCCAGCAGCTTGGGACTAGAGCCCTACACAGATACGCAGTATTTT.

The CDR3 region is CSVRQGAIDKNIQYF. The CDR3 nucleotides read TGCAGCGTCAGACAGGGGGCCATCGACAAAAACATTCAGTACTTC. The V call is TRBV29-1, the J call TRBJ2-4; the match to TRBD1 covers 10 bases. Germline CDR1 SQVTM, CDR2 ANQGSEA. The CDR3 has 15 amino acids. J was trimmed by 3 bases and V by 6 bases; bases with no gene match: 8.

In this sample, this clonotype turned up many times. This chain joins TRBV4-2 and TRBJ2-7, with TRBD2 matching over 9 bases. The CDR3 runs to 16 residues. V was clipped by 4 bases and J by 3 bases; unmatched bases: 10. Germline values: CDR1 LGHNA, CDR2 YNFKEQ. CDR3 loop: CASSLSSGTSNYEQYF. DNA for the CDR3: TGTGCCAGCAGCCTGAGCTCCGGGACTAGCAACTACGAGCAGTACTTC.

The sample holds a few counts of this clonotype. The chain links TRBV5-5 to TRBJ2-3; TRBD2 matches at 11 bases. Germline loops: CDR1 SGHKS, CDR2 YYEKEE (reference sequence). The V and J ends lost 2 bases and 9 bases, in that order; junction bases with no gene match: 11. The CDR3 is 16 residues long. DNA of the CDR3: TGTGCCAGCAGCTTCCTGACTAGCGGGACCACGGGCACGCAGTATTTT. It encodes CASSFLTSGTTGTQYF. The full variable domain, in which reference TRBV5-5 and TRBJ2-3 provide the parts outside the CDR3, is DAGVTQSPTHLIKTRGQQVTLRCSPISGHKSVSWYQQVLGQGPQFIFQYYEKEERGRGNFPDRFSARQFPNYSSELNVNALLLGDSALYLCASSFLTSGTTGTQYFGPGTRLTVL.

In this sample, this clonotype turned up many times. The chain links TRBV20-1 to TRBJ2-3; D may be TRBD2 (5 bases). The V gene's germline CDR1 is DFQATT and CDR2 SNEGSKA (reference sequence). This CDR3 has 13 amino acids. Trimming took 3 bases from V and 2 from J, leaving 9 bases between them. As DNA, the CDR3 is TGCAGTGCTAGCGGGGAGACCACAGATACGCAGTATTTT. It is translated as CSASGETTDTQYF.

In this sample, this clonotype turned up many times. The chain couples TRBV10-3 to TRBJ2-7; 8 positions match TRBD1. The CDR3 contains 16 residues. V lost 3 bases and J lost 5; bases outside the gene matches: 12. Germline V CDR1 and CDR2: ENHRY, SYGVKD. The CDR3 DNA reads as TGTGCCATCAGTGAAAATCGGCTGGACAGGGCCAACGAGCAGTACTTC. The encoded protein is CAISENRLDRANEQYF.

This rearrangement joins TRBV20-1 to TRBJ2-7; D not certain. This CDR3 has 13 residues. V lost 3 bases and J lost 3, with 12 bases in between. Germline assignment: CDR1 DFQATT and CDR2 SNEGSKA (reference sequence). This chain's CDR3 is CSASPRFGYEQYF. Written as DNA, the CDR3 is TGCAGTGCTAGTCCTAGGTTCGGCTACGAGCAGTACTTC.